This TCR beta chain originates from a study of T-cell reconstitution after alpha-beta-depleted transplantation in children. Per the germline V gene, CDR1 is MNHEY and CDR2 is SVGEGT. CDR3 size: 15 residues. V lost 6 bases, J lost 4 bases, and 17 bases lay in between. Library preparation (for TCRbeta) was performed with unique molecular identifiers. TCRdb analysed the PCR reads with MiXCR anew, one entry per CDR3 protein. The table shows 350,000 to 450,000 distinct CDR3 sequences, with more than 10% occurring only once. In this sample, this clonotype turned up many times. The J gene is TRBJ2-3, the V gene TRBV6-2 or TRBV6-3, with D tentatively TRBD2 (6 bases). The specimen comprised PBMCs, sampled from the stem cell graft. The sequence was collected from a human donor who donated a stem cell graft to a child with Fanconi anemia. In DNA, the CDR3 is TGTGCCAGCAGCTACGGGGGTGAGGGAGCAGATACGCAGTATTTT. This codes for CASSYGGEGADTQYF.